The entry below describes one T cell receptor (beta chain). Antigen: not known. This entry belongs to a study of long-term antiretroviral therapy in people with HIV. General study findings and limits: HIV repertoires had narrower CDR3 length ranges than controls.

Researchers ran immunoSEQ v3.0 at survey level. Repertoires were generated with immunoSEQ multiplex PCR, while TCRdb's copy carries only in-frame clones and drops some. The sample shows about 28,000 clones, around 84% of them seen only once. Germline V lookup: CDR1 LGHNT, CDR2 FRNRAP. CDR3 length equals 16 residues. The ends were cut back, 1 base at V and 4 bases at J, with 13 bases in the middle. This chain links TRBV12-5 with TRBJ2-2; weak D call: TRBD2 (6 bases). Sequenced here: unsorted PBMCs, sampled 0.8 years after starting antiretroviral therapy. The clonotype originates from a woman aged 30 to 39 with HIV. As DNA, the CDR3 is TGTGCTAGTGGTTTGGGAGGGCAGGGAGGCACCGGGGAGCTGTTTTTT. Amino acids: CASGLGGQGGTGELFF.